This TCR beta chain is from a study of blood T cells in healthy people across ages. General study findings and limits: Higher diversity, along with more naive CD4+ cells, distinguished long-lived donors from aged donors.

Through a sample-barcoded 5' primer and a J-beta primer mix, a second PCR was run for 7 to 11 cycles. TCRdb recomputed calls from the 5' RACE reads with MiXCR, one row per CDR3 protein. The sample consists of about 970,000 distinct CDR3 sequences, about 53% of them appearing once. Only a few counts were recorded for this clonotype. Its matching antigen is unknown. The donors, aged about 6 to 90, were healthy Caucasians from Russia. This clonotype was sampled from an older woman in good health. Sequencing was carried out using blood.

The CDR3 sequence is CATSGPSGTSGRPKADTQYF. CDR3 bases: TGTGCCACCAGTGGTCCGTCCGGGACTAGCGGGAGGCCTAAGGCAGATACGCAGTATTTT. The V and J genes are TRBV24-1 and TRBJ2-3, with 15 bases matching TRBD2. V dropped 5 bases and J dropped 4; count of bases not matched to a gene: 15. The CDR3 length is 20 residues. Germline CDR1 and CDR2: KGHDR and SFDVKD.